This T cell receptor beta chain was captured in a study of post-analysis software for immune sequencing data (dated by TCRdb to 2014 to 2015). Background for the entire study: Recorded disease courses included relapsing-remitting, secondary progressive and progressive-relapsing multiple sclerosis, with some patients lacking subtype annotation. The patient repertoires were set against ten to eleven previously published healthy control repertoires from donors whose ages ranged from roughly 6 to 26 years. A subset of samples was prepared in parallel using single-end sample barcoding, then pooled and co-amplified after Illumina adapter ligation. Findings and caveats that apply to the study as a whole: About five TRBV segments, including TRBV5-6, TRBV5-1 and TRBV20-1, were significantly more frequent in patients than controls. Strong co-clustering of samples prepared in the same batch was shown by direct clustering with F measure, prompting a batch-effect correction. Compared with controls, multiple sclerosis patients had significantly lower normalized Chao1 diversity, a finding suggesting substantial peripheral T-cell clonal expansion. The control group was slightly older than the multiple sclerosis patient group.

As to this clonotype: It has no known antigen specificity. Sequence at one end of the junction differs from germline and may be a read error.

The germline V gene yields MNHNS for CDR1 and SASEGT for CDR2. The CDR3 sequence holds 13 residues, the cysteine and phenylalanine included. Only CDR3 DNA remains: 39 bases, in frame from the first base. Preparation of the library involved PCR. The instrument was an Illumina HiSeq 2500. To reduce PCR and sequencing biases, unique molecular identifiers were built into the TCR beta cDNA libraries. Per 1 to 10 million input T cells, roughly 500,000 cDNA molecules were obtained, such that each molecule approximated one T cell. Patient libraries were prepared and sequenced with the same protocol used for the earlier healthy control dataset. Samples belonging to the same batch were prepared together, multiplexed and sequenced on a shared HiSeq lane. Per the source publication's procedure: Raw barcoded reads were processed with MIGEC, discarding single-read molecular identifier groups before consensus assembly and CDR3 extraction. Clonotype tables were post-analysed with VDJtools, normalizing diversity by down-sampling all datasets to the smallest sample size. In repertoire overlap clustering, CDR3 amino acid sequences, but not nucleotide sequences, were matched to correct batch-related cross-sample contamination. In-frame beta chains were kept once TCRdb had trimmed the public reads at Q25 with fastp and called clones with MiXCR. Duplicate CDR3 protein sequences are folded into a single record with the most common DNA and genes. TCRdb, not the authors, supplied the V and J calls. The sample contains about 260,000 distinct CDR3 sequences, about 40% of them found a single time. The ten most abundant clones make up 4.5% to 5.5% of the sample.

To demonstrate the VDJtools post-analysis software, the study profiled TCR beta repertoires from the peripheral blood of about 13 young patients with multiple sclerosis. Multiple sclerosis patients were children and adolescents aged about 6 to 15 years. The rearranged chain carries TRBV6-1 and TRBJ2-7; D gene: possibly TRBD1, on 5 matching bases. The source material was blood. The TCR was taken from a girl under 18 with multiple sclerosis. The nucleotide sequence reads TGTGCCTGCAGACTGACAGCCTCCTACGAGCAGTACTTC. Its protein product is CACRLTASYEQYF.